Listed below are T cell receptor beta chains from one sample, sequenced in a study of blood T cells in healthy people across ages. TCRdb re-derived calls from the 5' RACE reads in MiXCR, one entry per CDR3 protein. The table has hundreds of thousands of distinct CDR3 sequences, roughly half seen once; the top ten hold about 14%. The sequenced material came from blood. The origin of the receptors is an elderly woman in good health. The CDR3 runs from the conserved cysteine through the conserved F or W.

cdr3_aa,j_call,v_call
CASSLIRVGGNTEAFF,TRBJ1-1,TRBV7-2
CASSWTGGHTGELFF,TRBJ2-2,TRBV6-5
CASSPGLAGDSETQYF,TRBJ2-5,TRBV13
CASSRDLLAKNIQYF,TRBJ2-4,TRBV5-4
CASTPGTSGFGYTF,TRBJ1-2,TRBV12-3/TRBV12-4
CASTSLTTGLQETQYF,TRBJ2-5,TRBV13
CASTAGTGSQPQHF,TRBJ1-5,TRBV25-1
CASSRPPETQYF,TRBJ2-5,TRBV5-1
CAWSIPGVTDAQYF,TRBJ2-3,TRBV30
CAISNQRVSGNEQYF,TRBJ2-5,TRBV10-3
CASSQSALLVYEQYF,TRBJ2-7,TRBV16
CASSLKVNTGELFF,TRBJ2-2,TRBV5-1
CSARLAGGWTDTQYF,TRBJ2-3,TRBV20-1
CSSSEGALGFF,TRBJ2-1,TRBV29-1
CAISSDSNTGELFF,TRBJ2-2,TRBV10-3